The 22 T cell receptor beta chains below all came from one sample that was sequenced in a study of PD-L1 blockade in urothelial cancer. The time point is: pretreatment peripheral blood. The data were produced by immunoSEQ multiplex PCR, yet TCRdb's version contains in-frame clones alone and is incomplete. The table records 30,000 to 50,000 clones, roughly 90% of them present only once. The material was PBMCs, obtained around atezolizumab (anti-PD-L1) treatment. These TCRs come from a woman aged 60-75 years with urothelial cancer.

This clone was recorded only once. The rearrangement uses TRBV28 and TRBJ2-7; D is unclear. Germline assignment: CDR1 MDHEN and CDR2 SYDVKM. The CDR3 spans 15 residues. V lost 3 bases, J lost 1 base, and 13 bases lay in between. CDR3 sequence: CASSFARLGSYEQYF. CDR3 sequence (DNA): TGTGCCAGCAGTTTCGCTAGGCTCGGGTCCTACGAGCAGTACTTC. The whole variable domain, remainder taken from reference TRBV28 and TRBJ2-7, is DVKVTQSSRYLVKRTGEKVFLECVQDMDHENMFWYRQDPGLGLRLIYFSYDVKMKEKGDIPEGYSVSREKKERFSLILESASTNQTSMYLCASSFARLGSYEQYFGPGTRLTVT.

The gene calls are TRBV4-3 and TRBJ2-1, with D hard to call. Trimming took off 0 bases at V and 5 bases at J, with 11 bases between the two ends. This CDR3 is 15 amino acids long. Germline CDR1 and CDR2: LGHNA and YSLEER. The CDR3 DNA follows: TGCGCCAGCAGCCAAGATCTCGTATCCGACAATGAGCAGTTCTTC. Protein: CASSQDLVSDNEQFF.

The chain joins TRBV4-2 to TRBJ2-1; 8 positions match TRBD2. The germline V gene encodes CDR1 LGHNA and CDR2 YNFKEQ. The CDR3 loop spans 15 amino acids. V lost 2 bases to trimming and J lost 8 bases; unmatched junction nucleotides: 8. CDR3 region: CASSQPGLELDEQFF. The CDR3 DNA follows: TGTGCCAGCAGCCAACCGGGACTAGAACTCGATGAGCAGTTCTTC.

This clone was found once. The chain is built from TRBV28 and TRBJ2-1; 8 bases agree with TRBD1. The V segment lost 2 bases and the J segment 6 bases; nucleotides outside the gene matches: 9. CDR3 length: 16 amino acids. Germline V gives CDR1 MDHEN, CDR2 SYDVKM. The CDR3 bases are TGTGCCAGCAGTTTAAGGGCAGGGGGCGCAAGCAATGAGCAGTTCTTC. Translating it yields CASSLRAGGASNEQFF.

The V and J genes are TRBV20-1 and TRBJ2-5, with D maybe TRBD1 (6 bases). The germline V gene has CDR1 DFQATT and CDR2 SNEGSKA (reference sequence). V lost 2 bases and J lost 5, with 6 bases in between. The CDR3 totals 11 residues. Written as DNA, the CDR3 is TGCAGTGCTAGACAGGGGGAGACCCAGTACTTC. Protein: CSARQGETQYF.

This chain connects TRBV6-6 to TRBJ2-3; D remains ambiguous. Trimming took 8 bases from V and 2 from J, leaving 11 bases between them. Germline V gene data show CDR1 as MNHNY and CDR2 as SVGAGI (reference sequence). There are 13 residues in the CDR3. CDR3 region: CASSSGVTDTQYF. DNA for the CDR3: TGTGCCAGCTCGTCTGGAGTCACAGATACGCAGTATTTT.

The chain joins TRBV7-9 to TRBJ1-3, with 10 positions matching TRBD1. Losses at the gene ends were 5 bases for V and 0 bases for J; bases not matched to a gene: 7. The CDR3 covers 17 residues. The germline V gene encodes CDR1 SEHNR and CDR2 FQNEAQ (reference sequence). This CDR3 reads CASSRRQGATSGNTIYF. The CDR3 coding sequence is TGTGCCAGCAGCCGGAGACAGGGGGCGACCTCTGGAAACACCATATATTTT. The full variable domain, with the rest looked up from reference TRBV7-9 and TRBJ1-3, is DTGVSQNPRHKITKRGQNVTFRCDPISEHNRLYWYRQTLGQGPEFLTYFQNEAQLEKSRLLSDRFSAERPKGSFSTLEIQRTEQGDSAMYLCASSRRQGATSGNTIYFGEGSWLTVV.

The rearrangement links TRBV7-2 to TRBJ2-1; perhaps TRBD2 as D (6 bases). This CDR3 contains 16 residues. Trimming removed 2 bases from V and 7 bases from J, with 18 bases in between. Germline-derived CDR1 and CDR2 are SGHTA and FQGNSA. For the CDR3, the DNA is TGTGCCAGCAGCTTAAGAGGAGGGAGTCTGTCAAATGAGCAGTTCTTC. Residues: CASSLRGGSLSNEQFF.

This clone was counted a single time. V gene TRBV18 combines with J gene TRBJ2-7; TRBD2 matches 8 bases. Germline CDR1 KGHSH, CDR2 LQKENI. The V gene end was trimmed by 2 bases and the J gene end by 5 bases; junction bases not matched to a gene: 2. This CDR3 has 13 residues. CDR3 residues: CASSPGLAHEQYF. The CDR3, as DNA: TGTGCCAGCTCACCAGGACTAGCCCACGAGCAGTACTTC.

V usage is TRBV9 and J usage is TRBJ2-3; 7 bases match TRBD2. The V gene's germline CDR1 is SGDLS and CDR2 YYNGEE. Losses at the gene ends were 3 bases for V and 0 bases for J; bases not matched to a gene: 13. This CDR3 contains 18 residues. Written as DNA, the CDR3 is TGTGCCAGCAGCGCCAACCCGAACCCAGCGGGAAGCACAGATACGCAGTATTTT. It is translated as CASSANPNPAGSTDTQYF.

The V gene is TRBV5-6, the J gene TRBJ2-5; D may be TRBD2 (7 bases). Germline values: CDR1 SGHDT, CDR2 YYEEEE. CDR3 length: 13 residues. V was trimmed by 7 bases and J by 11 bases, leaving 21 bases between them. CDR3 in DNA: TGTGCCAGCGGAGATGTTGGGGGGGCGAGGCAGTACTTC. It is translated as CASGDVGGARQYF. Combining the CDR3 with reference TRBV5-6 and TRBJ2-5 gives the whole variable domain DAGVTQSPTHLIKTRGQQVTLRCSPKSGHDTVSWYQQALGQGPQFIFQYYEEEERQRGNFPDRFSGHQFPNYSSELNVNALLLGDSALYLCASGDVGGARQYFGPGTRLLVL.

V and J are TRBV27 and TRBJ2-7, with TRBD2 matching over 7 bases. J was trimmed by 0 bases and V by 0 bases; bases with no gene match: 14. The CDR3 sequence is 19 residues long. CDR1 and CDR2 from the germline V gene are MNHEY and SMNVEV (reference sequence). Written as DNA, the CDR3 is TGTGCCAGCAGTTTATCCGGGGAGGGGTCCCCCTTAAGCTCCTACGAGCAGTACTTC. Amino acid sequence: CASSLSGEGSPLSSYEQYF.

The CDR3 DNA sequence: TGTGCCAGTAGTATGGGGACAGGGTCCTACGAGCAGTACTTC. This gives the protein CASSMGTGSYEQYF. The chain has TRBV19 and TRBJ2-7, with TRBD1 matching 9 bases. The CDR3 loop spans 14 amino acids. Looked up from germline, CDR1 is LNHDA and CDR2 is SQIVND (reference sequence). J was trimmed by 1 base and V by 3 bases; bases with no gene match: 1.

This chain links TRBV27 with TRBJ1-2, with a weak D call TRBD1 (5 bases). Trimming left V 5 bases short and J 5 bases short, with 12 bases between. This CDR3 has 13 amino acids. CDR1 MNHEY and CDR2 SMNVEV come from the germline V gene (reference sequence). In DNA, the CDR3 is TGTGCCAGCAGTCCAGGGTCTCGGTATGGCTACACCTTC. It is translated as CASSPGSRYGYTF.

The CDR3 DNA is TGTGCCAGCAGCTCTTCGGGAGGGGAGCAGTACTTC. It is translated as CASSSSGGEQYF. J is TRBJ2-7 and V is TRBV11-2; 8 bases are a match to TRBD2. The CDR3 extends over 12 amino acids. Germline CDR1 SGHAT, CDR2 FQNNGV. V lost 4 bases and J lost 7; bases outside the gene matches: 3. Using reference TRBV11-2 and TRBJ2-7 for the parts outside the CDR3, the full variable domain is EAGVAQSPRYKIIEKRQSVAFWCNPISGHATLYWYQQILGQGPKLLIQFQNNGVVDDSQLPKDRFSAERLKGVDSTLKIQPAKLEDSAVYLCASSSSGGEQYFGPGTRLTVT.

This rearrangement joins TRBV5-1 to TRBJ2-5, with D hard to call. V was clipped by 6 bases and J by 1 base, with 7 bases between them. The CDR3 is 12 residues long. Germline loops: CDR1 SGHRS, CDR2 YFSETQ. The DNA of the CDR3 is TGCGCCAGCACTGGCTCCCAAGAGACCCAGTACTTC. Amino acids: CASTGSQETQYF.

The chain uses TRBV2 and TRBJ1-5; 7 bases match TRBD1. The CDR3 loop spans 14 amino acids. V lost 4 bases to trimming and J lost 4 bases; unmatched junction nucleotides: 4. Germline values: CDR1 SNHLY, CDR2 FYNNEI. As DNA, the CDR3 is TGTGCCAGCAGTGTCGAACAGGGGAATCAGCCCCAGCATTTT. Translation gives CASSVEQGNQPQHF.

V usage is TRBV9 and J usage is TRBJ1-3; D ambiguous. The CDR3 sequence is 16 residues long. Germline V lookup: CDR1 SGDLS, CDR2 YYNGEE. V was trimmed by 6 bases and J by 4 bases, leaving 20 bases between them. The CDR3 coding sequence is TGTGCCAGCACCACCCGCGAGGGAGGTATAGGAAACACCATATATTTT. Translating it yields CASTTREGGIGNTIYF.

The chain recombines TRBV27 with TRBJ2-7, with 9 bases identical to TRBD1. V shed 6 bases and J 5 bases; nucleotides not matched to a gene: 8. Germline V gene data show CDR1 as MNHEY and CDR2 as SMNVEV (reference sequence). The CDR3 sequence is 14 residues long. This chain's CDR3 is CASSFWGQGDEQYF. As DNA, the CDR3 is TGTGCCAGCAGCTTTTGGGGACAGGGTGACGAGCAGTACTTC.

This chain links TRBV7-9 with TRBJ1-5; 8 positions agree with TRBD1. This CDR3 has 18 amino acids. CDR1 is SEHNR and CDR2 is FQNEAQ in the germline V gene (reference sequence). V lost 1 base to trimming and J lost 0 bases; unmatched junction nucleotides: 8. Here the CDR3 reads CASSLGAGGGRSNQPQHF. The CDR3 region has the DNA TGTGCCAGCAGCTTAGGGGCAGGGGGCGGCCGTAGCAATCAGCCCCAGCATTTT.

This chain connects TRBV13 to TRBJ2-7; the D gene is possibly TRBD1 (6 bases). The CDR3 extends over 16 amino acids. Per germline, CDR1 PRHDT and CDR2 FYEKMQ (reference sequence). V was pared by 3 bases and J by 3 bases, with 18 bases between. CDR3 nucleotides: TGTGCCAGCAGCTTTCGTACCGGGACAATGGGCTACGAGCAGTACTTC. This encodes CASSFRTGTMGYEQYF.

The chain is built from TRBV2 and TRBJ1-1, with D possibly matching TRBD1 (5 bases). Trimming took 9 bases from V and 0 from J, leaving 17 bases between them. CDR3 length: 15 amino acids. CDR1 SNHLY and CDR2 FYNNEI come from the germline V gene. CDR3 sequence (DNA): TGTGCCAGTAAACAGGATTTTACTATGAACACTGAAGCTTTCTTT. Its protein product is CASKQDFTMNTEAFF. The full variable domain, completed using reference TRBV2 and TRBJ1-1, is EPEVTQTPSHQVTQMGQEVILRCVPISNHLYFYWYRQILGQKVEFLVSFYNNEISEKSEIFDDQFSVERPDGSNFTLKIRSTKLEDSAMYFCASKQDFTMNTEAFFGQGTRLTVV.